Listed below are T cell receptor beta chains from one sample, sequenced in a study of blood T cell repertoires in COVID-19. Generated by immunoSEQ multiplex PCR, the TCRdb table keeps only in-frame clones and is missing some. The sample shows about 200,000 clones, approximately 82% of them seen only once. The sequenced sample was PBMCs or T cells enriched from blood (not recorded which). The receptor set was obtained from a woman aged 60 to 75 with acute COVID-19. The conserved cysteine and the conserved F or W are not part of the CDR3 here.

v_gene	j_gene	CDR3aa
TRBV11-2	TRBJ2-3	ASSATLGATADTQY
TRBV18	TRBJ1-2	ASSPQGANYGYT
TRBV4-3	TRBJ1-3	ASSQDTGNSGNTIY
TRBV10-3	TRBJ2-3	AISEKSGGVTDTQY
TRBV29-1	TRBJ1-2	SLSRQKGFPDSYGYT
TRBV27	TRBJ2-1	ASKTSGGASSYNEQF
TRBV27	TRBJ2-2	ASNGLGQGKAGELF
TRBV29-1	TRBJ2-7	SATNRDISYEQY
TRBV19	TRBJ2-2	ASSIGQNTGELF
TRBV6-2/TRBV6-3	TRBJ2-1	ASSYSMGLAAYNEQF
TRBV4-3	TRBJ2-3	ASSQERVSSTDTQY
TRBV9	TRBJ1-2	ASSVAGRGGLGYGYT
TRBV4-2	TRBJ2-7	ASSQIRHGTTPYEQY
TRBV10-1	TRBJ2-2	ASSGTSGSGELF
TRBV4-3	TRBJ1-6	ASSLLGGNSPLH
TRBV19	TRBJ2-2	ASSIAKGVTGELF
TRBV18	TRBJ1-5	ASSPQGNQPQH
TRBV7-6	TRBJ2-2	ASSVNRGRTGELF
TRBV3-1/TRBV3-2	TRBJ1-4	ASSQDYGRGEKLF
TRBV12-3/TRBV12-4	TRBJ1-2	ASRRTGPGYT
TRBV9	TRBJ2-2	ASSVGEGANTGELF
TRBV4-1	TRBJ1-2	ASSHRMGQGTDGYT
TRBV5-1	TRBJ2-2	ASSPTSGRDTGELF
TRBV11-2	TRBJ1-6	ASSLSLRYNSPLH